This paragraph reports one T cell receptor (beta chain). This sample stems from a study of T cell changes during pregnancy in multiple sclerosis. Looked up from germline, CDR1 is MGHDK and CDR2 is SYGVNS. The CDR3 is 15 residues long. The J segment lost 5 bases and the V segment lost 6 bases, leaving 10 bases of the junction unmatched. The method was immunoSEQ multiplex PCR; TCRdb's version includes in-frame clones alone and lacks a portion of them. The sample has around 58,000 clones, over 75% seen once. This receptor was obtained from a female donor with multiple sclerosis, enrolled in a pregnancy study. The rearrangement uses TRBV25-1 and TRBJ2-5, with TRBD1 matching 9 bases. This sample comprised peripheral blood, obtained before pregnancy. The CDR3 loop reads CASRSTGGLRETQYF. The DNA of the CDR3 is TGTGCCAGCAGATCGACAGGGGGTTTGCGGGAGACCCAGTACTTC.